The 9 T cell receptor beta chains below were found in one sample sequenced in a study of cytomegalovirus exposure and HLA in healthy donors. PCR involved 60 Vbeta and 13 Jbeta primers. Produced via immunoSEQ multiplex PCR; TCRdb's table is partial and in-frame only. The sample holds about 200,000 clones, approximately 78% seen once. The sequenced material came from PBMCs. The receptors derive from a man younger than 40 in good health and CMV-seronegative.

The chain is built from TRBV13 and TRBJ1-1, with 7 bases aligning to TRBD1. After removal of 2 bases from V and 7 bases from J, the junction contained 7 bases not matched to a gene. The CDR3 runs 14 residues. CDR1 and CDR2 (germline): PRHDT, FYEKMQ (reference sequence). Here the CDR3 DNA reads TGTGCCAGCAGCTTAAGGGGGCTGGAAGGTGAAGCTTTCTTT. Translation: CASSLRGLEGEAFF.

This chain links TRBV11-2 with TRBJ2-7; tentatively, D is TRBD1 (6 bases). CDR3 length equals 14 residues. The germline V and J ends were trimmed by 4 bases and 6 bases, with 16 bases remaining between them. Germline V gene data show CDR1 as SGHAT and CDR2 as FQNNGV. CDR3 in amino acids: CASSSSTGIPEQYF. CDR3 nucleotide sequence: TGTGCCAGCAGCTCGTCGACAGGAATACCCGAGCAGTACTTC.

This clone was seen once. The chain links TRBV5-4 to TRBJ2-5, with D hard to call. Trimming left V 0 bases short and J 1 base short, with 13 bases between. This CDR3 has 16 amino acids. Germline CDR1 reads SGHNT; CDR2 reads YYREEE (reference sequence). CDR3 region: CASSLGTVQPQETQYF. CDR3 DNA: TGTGCCAGCAGCTTGGGTACGGTCCAACCCCAAGAGACCCAGTACTTC.

V and J are TRBV7-9 and TRBJ2-3, with 8 bases matching TRBD1. CDR1 SEHNR and CDR2 FQNEAQ come from the germline V gene (reference sequence). The CDR3 extends over 15 amino acids. The ends lost 4 bases at V and 3 bases at J; junction bases unmatched: 6. The CDR3 loop is CASSYDRGVTDTQYF. The CDR3 nucleotides read TGTGCCAGCAGCTATGACAGGGGCGTAACAGATACGCAGTATTTT.

This sequence joins TRBV2 and TRBJ2-2; weak D call: TRBD1 (8 bases). CDR1 and CDR2 from the germline V gene are SNHLY and FYNNEI. The CDR3 runs 14 residues. Trimming took off 8 bases at V and 4 bases at J, with 14 bases between the two ends. The CDR3 spells CASAQGGFTGELFF. In DNA form, the CDR3 reads TGTGCCAGCGCACAGGGGGGGTTCACCGGGGAGCTGTTTTTT.

This clone has only a few counts. The chain is built from TRBV7-9 and TRBJ1-1, with D uncertain. Per germline, CDR1 SEHNR and CDR2 FQNEAQ (reference sequence). Trimming stripped 5 bases from V and 8 bases from J, with 15 bases between. The CDR3 has 13 residues. CDR3 DNA: TGTGCCAGCAGCCCCCCAACCGAGAGGGAAGCTTTCTTT. It encodes CASSPPTEREAFF.

The chain links TRBV19 to TRBJ1-2, with 8 bases identical to TRBD1. The germline V gene encodes CDR1 LNHDA and CDR2 SQIVND (reference sequence). The junction had 11 bases not matched to a gene; V was cut back by 3 bases and J by 5 bases. This CDR3 comprises 16 residues. CDR3 in DNA: TGTGCCAGTAGTATGGGATTGACAGGGGCACTGTATGGCTACACCTTC. This codes for CASSMGLTGALYGYTF.

The V and J genes are TRBV5-1 and TRBJ1-1; D is undetermined. This CDR3 region has 13 residues. Per germline, CDR1 SGHRS and CDR2 YFSETQ. The ends were cut back, 5 bases at V and 1 base at J, with 9 bases in the middle. DNA of the CDR3: TGCGCCAGCAGAACCACGGGGAACACTGAAGCTTTCTTT. Translated, it gives CASRTTGNTEAFF.

The chain uses TRBV7-2 and TRBJ2-5; D is possibly TRBD1 (5 bases). Germline V gives CDR1 SGHTA, CDR2 FQGNSA. The CDR3 sequence is 14 residues long. V lost 4 bases to trimming and J lost 2 bases, with 11 bases between them. In DNA form, the CDR3 reads TGTGCCAGCAGCTCCCAGGGTCGGCAAGAGACCCAGTACTTC. Encoded protein: CASSSQGRQETQYF.